This T cell receptor beta chain was observed in a study of shared clonotypes between healthy human individuals. The protocol was immunoSEQ multiplex PCR, while the TCRdb copy is restricted to in-frame clones and leaves out a portion. The repertoire holds millions of clones, with 85% to 95% as singletons. The CDR3 has 15 amino acids. V was pared by 5 bases and J by 2 bases, with 15 bases between. Germline lookup yields CDR1 LNHDA and CDR2 SQIVND (reference sequence). Naive CD8 cells, CD45RO-negative and positively selected for CCR7, excluded terminally differentiated effector memory CD45RA+ cells. This clonotype originated in a man aged 18 to 30 in good health. Some clones in this sample may be carry-over from other donors' samples. Sequencing input: naive CD8+ T cells from PBMCs. The rearrangement joins TRBV19 to TRBJ2-5; no definite D call. As DNA, the CDR3 is TGTGCCAGTAGTCCCAGTAGTCGGCTACAAGAGACCCAGTACTTC. It is translated as CASSPSSRLQETQYF.